A single sample gave rise to the 17 T cell receptor beta chains below, sequenced in a study of T cells after yellow fever vaccination. TCRdb passed the 5' RACE reads through MiXCR, listing each CDR3 protein once. In the table there are about 360,000 distinct CDR3 sequences, approximately 5.7% of which are singletons. The source material was PBMCs, sampled 5 days after the yellow fever booster vaccination. All receptors come from a man younger than 40 who received the YFV17D yellow fever vaccine.

This clonotype was seen repeatedly, ten times or more. The gene calls are TRBV7-2 and TRBJ1-1; possible D gene TRBD1, 6 bases. Trimming left V 2 bases short and J 7 bases short, with 14 bases between. The CDR3 is 14 amino acids. Germline V gene data show CDR1 as SGHTA and CDR2 as FQGNSA. The CDR3 nucleotides read TGTGCCAGCAGCTTAAGGGCGGGGGACATTGAAGCTTTCTTT. Translated: CASSLRAGDIEAFF.

This clonotype has only a few counts. J is TRBJ2-7 and V is TRBV19, with no clear D. Germline V lookup: CDR1 LNHDA, CDR2 SQIVND (reference sequence). Trimming took off 4 bases at V and 0 bases at J, with 13 bases between the two ends. The CDR3 loop spans 15 amino acids. In nucleotides, the CDR3 is TGTGCCAGTAGTAAAGGCCCTCCCCGCTCCTACGAGCAGTACTTC. It encodes CASSKGPPRSYEQYF. Complete variable domain (other parts from reference TRBV19 and TRBJ2-7): DGGITQSPKYLFRKEGQNVTLSCEQNLNHDAMYWYRQDPGQGLRLIYYSQIVNDFQKGDIAEGYSVSREKKESFPLTVTSAQKNPTAFYLCASSKGPPRSYEQYFGPGTRLTVT.

The sample holds a few counts of this clonotype. The V gene is TRBV12-3 or TRBV12-4, the J gene TRBJ2-1; D gene unclear. This CDR3 spans 12 amino acids. Trimming left V 2 bases short and J 9 bases short, with 8 bases between. The CDR3 sequence is CASSLSTPEQFF. DNA of the CDR3: TGTGCCAGCAGTTTATCCACCCCTGAGCAGTTCTTC.

J is TRBJ2-2 and V is TRBV18, with D possibly being TRBD1 (6 bases). V was pared by 2 bases and J by 0 bases, with 7 bases between. Germline-derived CDR1 and CDR2 are KGHSH and LQKENI. The CDR3 spans 15 residues. Written as DNA, the CDR3 is TGTGCCAGCTCACCAGAGGGGGCGAACACCGGGGAGCTGTTTTTT. Translation: CASSPEGANTGELFF.

This rearrangement joins TRBV10-3 to TRBJ2-3; the D gene is possibly TRBD2 (6 bases). Trimming left V 6 bases short and J 2 bases short, with 15 bases between. The CDR3 loop spans 15 amino acids. Germline CDR1 reads ENHRY; CDR2 reads SYGVKD. In nucleotides, the CDR3 is TGTGCCATCAGACCCCACCGGGAGAACACAGATACGCAGTATTTT. Translation: CAIRPHRENTDTQYF.

This chain links TRBV20-1 with TRBJ1-5; D is possibly TRBD1 (6 bases). V lost 3 bases, J lost 1 base, and 13 bases lay in between. The CDR3 extends over 15 amino acids. Germline CDR1 is DFQATT and CDR2 is SNEGSKA (reference sequence). CDR3 nucleotides: TGCAGTGCTAGTTACAGGGAAGGGAGCAATCAGCCCCAGCATTTT. This codes for CSASYREGSNQPQHF.

This clonotype came up many times. This chain joins TRBV5-1 and TRBJ2-5; D is ambiguous. V shed 0 bases and J shed 4 bases, with 7 bases lying between them. Germline CDR1 SGHRS, CDR2 YFSETQ. The CDR3 has 13 amino acids. CDR3 DNA sequence: TGCGCCAGCAGCTTGGGCGCCCGAGAGACCCAGTACTTC. Amino acid sequence: CASSLGARETQYF.

The sample holds many counts of this clonotype. The chain couples TRBV5-4 to TRBJ2-7; 7 bases match TRBD2. This CDR3 is 15 amino acids long. The ends lost 0 bases at V and 1 base at J; junction bases unmatched: 4. Germline CDR1 reads SGHNT; CDR2 reads YYREEE (reference sequence). The CDR3 DNA is TGTGCCAGCAGCTTGGCCGGCGGGAGATCCTACGAGCAGTACTTC. Its protein is CASSLAGGRSYEQYF.

This clonotype was recorded a few times. The chain couples TRBV12-3 or TRBV12-4 to TRBJ1-1, with a possible D match to TRBD1 (5 bases). CDR3 length: 14 residues. The V end lost 1 base, the J end lost 1 base, and 7 bases lay between the germline ends. CDR3 sequence: CASSLGDSNTEAFF. DNA of the CDR3: TGTGCCAGCAGTTTAGGGGACTCGAACACTGAAGCTTTCTTT.

This clonotype has a count of ten or more. The chain recombines TRBV20-1 with TRBJ2-1; 8 bases line up with TRBD1. Germline lookup yields CDR1 DFQATT and CDR2 SNEGSKA (reference sequence). The CDR3 has 14 amino acids. V was clipped by 6 bases and J by 0 bases; unmatched bases: 4. The CDR3 here is CSALTGGSYNEQFF. The DNA for the CDR3 is TGCAGTGCACTTACAGGGGGCTCCTACAATGAGCAGTTCTTC.

This clonotype came up many times. This chain links TRBV7-2 with TRBJ2-5; 8 bases match TRBD2. This CDR3 is 17 amino acids long. Germline V CDR1 and CDR2: SGHTA, FQGNSA. V was pared by 5 bases and J by 5 bases, with 16 bases of the junction left unmatched. The CDR3 bases are TGTGCCAGCAGCCCGCAACTAGCGGCCGAGTGGTGGGAGACCCAGTACTTC. It encodes CASSPQLAAEWWETQYF. Based on the CDR3 plus reference TRBV7-2 and TRBJ2-5, the full variable domain is GAGVSQSPSNKVTEKGKDVELRCDPISGHTALYWYRQSLGQGLEFLIYFQGNSAPDKSGLPSDRFSAERTGGSVSTLTIQRTQQEDSAVYLCASSPQLAAEWWETQYFGPGTRLLVL.

This clonotype was seen a handful of times. V gene TRBV5-6 combines with J gene TRBJ2-1, with D perhaps TRBD2 (5 bases). CDR1 is SGHDT and CDR2 is YYEEEE in the germline V gene. Trimming stripped 6 bases from V and 15 bases from J, with 22 bases between. The CDR3 has 13 amino acids. CDR3 in DNA: TGTGCCAGCACCAACCCCAACGGGGAGATGGGGTTCTTC. Translated, it gives CASTNPNGEMGFF.

The chain combines TRBV20-1 with TRBJ2-3; 7 bases map to TRBD2. Germline V gene lookup returns CDR1 DFQATT and CDR2 SNEGSKA (reference sequence). J gave up 0 bases and V 4 bases, and 10 bases lay outside the gene matches. CDR3 size: 16 residues. Written as DNA, the CDR3 is TGCAGTGCTAATTCCCTCGTGGGAGGGAGCACAGATACGCAGTATTTT. It yields the protein CSANSLVGGSTDTQYF.

This clonotype was found many times. The DNA of the CDR3 is TGTGCCAGCAGTTTTGAGGGCTCCTACAATGAGCAGTTCTTC. This codes for CASSFEGSYNEQFF. This chain links TRBV27 with TRBJ2-1, with D possibly matching TRBD2 (5 bases). Germline V lookup: CDR1 MNHEY, CDR2 SMNVEV (reference sequence). V was cut by 3 bases and J by 0 bases, with 6 bases left in between. This CDR3 comprises 14 residues.

This clonotype appeared many times. This sequence joins TRBV5-1 and TRBJ2-7; 8 bases are a match to TRBD1. Trimming at V came to 4 bases and at J to 2 bases, leaving 5 bases not matched to a gene. Germline values: CDR1 SGHRS, CDR2 YFSETQ. The CDR3 totals 14 residues. The CDR3 sequence is CASSKTGATYEQYF. The DNA for the CDR3 is TGCGCCAGCAGCAAGACAGGGGCAACCTACGAGCAGTACTTC.

In this sample, this clonotype turned up a few times. The chain recombines TRBV18 with TRBJ2-1, with 7 bases matching TRBD2. The CDR3 totals 16 residues. The J segment lost 3 bases and the V segment lost 4 bases, leaving 9 bases of the junction unmatched. Germline V gene sequence: CDR1 KGHSH, CDR2 LQKENI. CDR3 DNA: TGTGCCAGCTCACTACAAACTAGCGCCCGCTACAATGAGCAGTTCTTC. This sequence encodes CASSLQTSARYNEQFF.

The rearrangement joins TRBV6-1 to TRBJ2-3; a weak D match, TRBD2 (6 bases). Trimming removed 8 bases from V and 0 bases from J, with 12 bases in between. This CDR3 contains 14 residues. From germline, CDR1 is MNHNS and CDR2 SASEGT. The CDR3 region is CASYASGSTDTQYF. Here the CDR3 DNA reads TGTGCCAGCTATGCCAGCGGGAGCACAGATACGCAGTATTTT.